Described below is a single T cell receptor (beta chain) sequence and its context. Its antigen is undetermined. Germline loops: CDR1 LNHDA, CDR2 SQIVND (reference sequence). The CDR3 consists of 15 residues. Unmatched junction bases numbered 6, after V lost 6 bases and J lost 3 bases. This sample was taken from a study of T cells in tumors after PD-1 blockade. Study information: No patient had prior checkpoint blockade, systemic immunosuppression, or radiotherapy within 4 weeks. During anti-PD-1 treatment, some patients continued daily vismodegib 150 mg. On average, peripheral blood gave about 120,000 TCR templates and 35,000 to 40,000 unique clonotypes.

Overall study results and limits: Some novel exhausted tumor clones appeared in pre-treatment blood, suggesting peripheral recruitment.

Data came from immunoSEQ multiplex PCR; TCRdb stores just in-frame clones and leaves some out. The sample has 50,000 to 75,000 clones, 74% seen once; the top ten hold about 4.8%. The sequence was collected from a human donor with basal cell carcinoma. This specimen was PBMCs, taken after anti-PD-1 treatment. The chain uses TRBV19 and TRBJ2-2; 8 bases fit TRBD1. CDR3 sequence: CASSQDRVDTGELFF. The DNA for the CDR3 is TGTGCCAGTAGCCAGGACAGGGTCGACACCGGGGAGCTGTTTTTT.